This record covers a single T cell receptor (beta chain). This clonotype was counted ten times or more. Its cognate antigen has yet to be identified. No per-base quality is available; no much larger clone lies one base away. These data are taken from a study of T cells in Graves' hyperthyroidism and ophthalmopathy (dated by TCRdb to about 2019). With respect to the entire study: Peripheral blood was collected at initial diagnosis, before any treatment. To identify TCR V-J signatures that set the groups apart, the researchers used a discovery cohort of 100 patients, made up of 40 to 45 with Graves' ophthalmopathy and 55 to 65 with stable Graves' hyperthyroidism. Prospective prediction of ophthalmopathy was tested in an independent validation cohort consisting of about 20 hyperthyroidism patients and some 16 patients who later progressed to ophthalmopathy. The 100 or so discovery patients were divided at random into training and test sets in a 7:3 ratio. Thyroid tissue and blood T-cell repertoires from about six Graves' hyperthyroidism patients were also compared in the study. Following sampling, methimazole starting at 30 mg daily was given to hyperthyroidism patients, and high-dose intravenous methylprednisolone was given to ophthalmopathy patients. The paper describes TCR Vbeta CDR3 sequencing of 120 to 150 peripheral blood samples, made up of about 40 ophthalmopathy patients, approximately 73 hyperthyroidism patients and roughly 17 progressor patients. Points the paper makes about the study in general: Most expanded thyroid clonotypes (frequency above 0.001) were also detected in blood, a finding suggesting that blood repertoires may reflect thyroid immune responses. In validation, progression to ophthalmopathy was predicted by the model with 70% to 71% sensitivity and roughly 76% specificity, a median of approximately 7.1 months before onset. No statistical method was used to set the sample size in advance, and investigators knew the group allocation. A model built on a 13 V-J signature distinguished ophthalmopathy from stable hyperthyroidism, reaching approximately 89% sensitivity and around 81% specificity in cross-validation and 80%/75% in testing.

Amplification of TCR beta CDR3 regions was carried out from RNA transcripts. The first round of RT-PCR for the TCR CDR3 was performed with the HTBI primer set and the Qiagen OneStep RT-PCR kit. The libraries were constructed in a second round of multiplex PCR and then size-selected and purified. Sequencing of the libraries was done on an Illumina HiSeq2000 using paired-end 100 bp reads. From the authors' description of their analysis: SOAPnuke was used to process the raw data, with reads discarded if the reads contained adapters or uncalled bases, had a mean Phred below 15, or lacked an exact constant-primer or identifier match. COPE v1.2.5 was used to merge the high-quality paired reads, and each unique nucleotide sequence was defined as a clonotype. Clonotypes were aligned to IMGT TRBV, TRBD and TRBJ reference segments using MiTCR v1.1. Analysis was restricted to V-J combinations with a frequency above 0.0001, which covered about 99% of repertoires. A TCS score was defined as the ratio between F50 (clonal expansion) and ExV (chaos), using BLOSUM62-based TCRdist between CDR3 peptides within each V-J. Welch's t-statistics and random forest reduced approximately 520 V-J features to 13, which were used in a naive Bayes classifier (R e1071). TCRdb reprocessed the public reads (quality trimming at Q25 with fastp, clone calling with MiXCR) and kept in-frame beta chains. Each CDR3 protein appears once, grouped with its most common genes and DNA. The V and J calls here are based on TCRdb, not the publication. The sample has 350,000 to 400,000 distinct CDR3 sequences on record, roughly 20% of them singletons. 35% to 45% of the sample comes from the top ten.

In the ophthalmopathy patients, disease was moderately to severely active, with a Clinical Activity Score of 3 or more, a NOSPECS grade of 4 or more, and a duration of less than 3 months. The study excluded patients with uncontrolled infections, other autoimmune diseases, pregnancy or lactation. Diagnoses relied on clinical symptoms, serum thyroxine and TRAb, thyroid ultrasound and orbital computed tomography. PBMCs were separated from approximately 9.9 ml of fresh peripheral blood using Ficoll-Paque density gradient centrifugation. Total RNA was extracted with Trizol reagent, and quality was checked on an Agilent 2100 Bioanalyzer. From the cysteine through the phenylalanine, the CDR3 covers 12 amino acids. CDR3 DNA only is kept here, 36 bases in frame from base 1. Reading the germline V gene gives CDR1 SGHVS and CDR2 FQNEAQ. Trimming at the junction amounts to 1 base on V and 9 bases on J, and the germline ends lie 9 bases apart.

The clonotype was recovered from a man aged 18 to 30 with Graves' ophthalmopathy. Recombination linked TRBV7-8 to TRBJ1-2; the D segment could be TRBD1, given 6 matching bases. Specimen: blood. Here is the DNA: TGTGCCAGCAGCTTAGAGGACAGAAGCTACACCTTC. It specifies CASSLEDRSYTF.